This T cell receptor beta chain was sequenced for a study of T cell changes during pregnancy in multiple sclerosis. The germline CDR1 and CDR2 sequences are GTSNPN and SVGIG (reference sequence). CDR3 size: 15 residues. The ends were cut back, 4 bases at V and 6 bases at J, with 19 bases in the middle. TCRdb's table, derived via immunoSEQ multiplex PCR, lists solely in-frame clones and lacks some. The sample includes around 99,000 clones, 85% to 95% of them seen just once. This TCR was sampled from a female donor in good health, enrolled as a control in a pregnancy study. V and J are TRBV30 and TRBJ1-5; no clear D. The source material was peripheral blood, sampled in the third trimester of pregnancy. The CDR3 sequence: CAWTPGEGRAQPQHF. The CDR3 coding sequence is TGTGCCTGGACCCCTGGGGAGGGTAGGGCTCAGCCCCAGCATTTT.